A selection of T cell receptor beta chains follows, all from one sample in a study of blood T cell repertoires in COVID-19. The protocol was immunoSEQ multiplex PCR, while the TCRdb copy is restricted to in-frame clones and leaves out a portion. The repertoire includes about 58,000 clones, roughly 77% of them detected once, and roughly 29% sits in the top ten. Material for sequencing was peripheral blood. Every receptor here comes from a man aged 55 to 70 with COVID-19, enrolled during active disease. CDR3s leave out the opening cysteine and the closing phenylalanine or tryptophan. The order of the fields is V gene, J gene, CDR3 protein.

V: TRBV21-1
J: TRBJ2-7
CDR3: ASSKESRPPYEQY

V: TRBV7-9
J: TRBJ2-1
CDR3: ATPERGGEQF

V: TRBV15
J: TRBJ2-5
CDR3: ATSTGYQETQY

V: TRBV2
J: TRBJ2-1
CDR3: ASSDARETYNEQF

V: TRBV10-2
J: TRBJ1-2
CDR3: ASSESQYRDYNYGYT

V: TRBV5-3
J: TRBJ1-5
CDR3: ARSWDRGVYSNQPQH

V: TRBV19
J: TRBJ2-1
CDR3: ASSRLTSGRGSSYNEQF

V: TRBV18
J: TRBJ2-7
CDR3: ASSPYRDSYEQY

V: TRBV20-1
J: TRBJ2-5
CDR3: SASRLAGGKETQY

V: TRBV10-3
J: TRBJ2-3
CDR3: AISDRGRDTQY

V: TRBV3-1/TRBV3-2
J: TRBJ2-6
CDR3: ASSQDRGPGHASGANVLT

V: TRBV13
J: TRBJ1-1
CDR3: ASSFGQGMGEAF

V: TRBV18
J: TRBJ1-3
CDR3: ASSPAPGGYSGNTIY

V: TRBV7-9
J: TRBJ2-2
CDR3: ASSSYQGLGIDTGELF

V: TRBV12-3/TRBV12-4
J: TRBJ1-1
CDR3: ASSRQYTEAF

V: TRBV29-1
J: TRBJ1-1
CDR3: SVESRALEGAF

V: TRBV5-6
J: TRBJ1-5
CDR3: ASSLATGNQPQH

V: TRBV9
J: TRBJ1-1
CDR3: ASSVGGGVVNTEAF

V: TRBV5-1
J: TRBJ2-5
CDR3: ASSPQGKRGGVETQY

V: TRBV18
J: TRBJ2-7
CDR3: ASSPIFRGDEQY

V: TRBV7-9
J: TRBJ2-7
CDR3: ASSFLQYEQY

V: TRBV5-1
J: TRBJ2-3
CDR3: ASSSGFSDTQY

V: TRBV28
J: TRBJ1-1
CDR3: ASTLAGRAF

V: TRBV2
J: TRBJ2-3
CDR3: ASSGSSTDTQY

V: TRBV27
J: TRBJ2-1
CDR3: ASSLVQGNNEQF

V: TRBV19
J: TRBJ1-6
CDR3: ASSIDRENSPLH

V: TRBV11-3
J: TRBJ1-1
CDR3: ASSSGIWAEAF